This entry concerns a single T cell receptor beta chain. One end of the junction fails to match germline, which may point to a read error. Looked up from germline, CDR1 is SGHRS and CDR2 is YFSETQ. The CDR3 runs to 14 residues. This entry is derived from a study of response to subunit inactivated influenza vaccine. A single record per CDR3 protein comes from TCRdb applying MiXCR to the RT-PCR reads. The sample consists of about 570,000 distinct CDR3 sequences, approximately 11% of them appearing once. This same sample was also part of a study on T cells expressing NK-cell markers. Turning to that study: Production of TCR beta cDNA relied on 5'RACE template switching with UMIs.

The clonotype originates from a man aged 50-59 years who received an inactivated influenza vaccine. The V and J genes are TRBV5-1 and TRBJ2-1, with 7 bases matching TRBD2. Sequencing used PBMCs from blood, obtained on the day of vaccination. The CDR3 here is CASSLASGSGNQVF. The CDR3 DNA sequence: TGCGCCAGCAGCTTGGCCTCGGGGAGCGGGAATCAGGTCTTC.